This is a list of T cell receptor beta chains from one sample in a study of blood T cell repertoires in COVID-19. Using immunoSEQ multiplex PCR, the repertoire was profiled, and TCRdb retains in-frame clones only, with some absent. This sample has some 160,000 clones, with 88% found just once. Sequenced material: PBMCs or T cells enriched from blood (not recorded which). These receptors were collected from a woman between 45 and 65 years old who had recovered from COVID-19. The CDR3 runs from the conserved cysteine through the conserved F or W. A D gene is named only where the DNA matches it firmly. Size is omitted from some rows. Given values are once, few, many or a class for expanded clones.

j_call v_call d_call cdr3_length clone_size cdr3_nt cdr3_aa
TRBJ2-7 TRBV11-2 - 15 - TGTGCCAGCAGCTTAGTTCTCTCAGGGGACTACGAGCAGTACTTC CASSLVLSGDYEQYF
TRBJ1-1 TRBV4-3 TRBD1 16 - TGCGCCAGCAGCCAAGGACAGGGGATAGGGGACACTGAAGCTTTCTTT CASSQGQGIGDTEAFF
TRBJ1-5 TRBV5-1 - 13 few TGCGCCAGCAGTCCGGAGGGCAATCAGCCCCAGCATTTT CASSPEGNQPQHF
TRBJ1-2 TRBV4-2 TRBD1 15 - TGTGCCAGCAGCACGCGAAGGACAGGGAGCTATGGCTACACCTTC CASSTRRTGSYGYTF
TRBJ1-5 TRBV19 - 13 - TGTGCCAGTAGCGACAATTACAATCAGCCCCAGCATTTT CASSDNYNQPQHF
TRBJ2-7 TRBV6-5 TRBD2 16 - TGTGCCAGCAGTTACTCGGTTCCGGGGGGGCAGGACGAGCAGTACTTC CASSYSVPGGQDEQYF
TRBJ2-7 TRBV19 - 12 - TGTGCCAGTAGTCAGGCAAATGGTGAGCAGTACTTC CASSQANGEQYF
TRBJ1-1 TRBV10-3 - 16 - TGTGCCATCAGTGAGTCTGTTGGGGGCAGGAACGCTGAAGCTTTCTTT CAISESVGGRNAEAFF
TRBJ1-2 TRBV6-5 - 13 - TGTGCCAGCAGTTACGAGAGGGGAGGCGGCTACACCTTC CASSYERGGGYTF
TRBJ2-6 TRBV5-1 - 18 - TGCGCCAGCAGCTCCCCGGGACAACTAAGGTCTGGGGCCAACGTCCTGACTTTC CASSSPGQLRSGANVLTF
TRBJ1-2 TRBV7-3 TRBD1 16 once TGTGCCAGCAGCCCAACCGGGGGACAGGGGCAGGCCGGCTACACCTTC CASSPTGGQGQAGYTF
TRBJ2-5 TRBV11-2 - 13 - TGTGCCAGCCGTAAGGGGACTCAAGAGACCCAGTACTTC CASRKGTQETQYF
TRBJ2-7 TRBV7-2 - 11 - TGTGCCAGCAGCTTAGGGCAGGGTCGGTACTTC CASSLGQGRYF
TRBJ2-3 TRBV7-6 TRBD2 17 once TGTGCCAGCAGCTTATCCATAGCGGGGACTAGCACAGATACGCAGTATTTT CASSLSIAGTSTDTQYF
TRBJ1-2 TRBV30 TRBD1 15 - TGTGCCTGGAGTGTAATTCCGGGACAGCGCTATGGCTACACCTTC CAWSVIPGQRYGYTF
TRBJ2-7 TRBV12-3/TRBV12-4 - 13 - TGTGCCAGCAGTTTTGGGCTTACCTACGAGCAGTACTTC CASSFGLTYEQYF
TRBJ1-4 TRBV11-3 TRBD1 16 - TGTGCCAGCAGCTCCGGGACAGGGGTTATTAATGAAAAACTGTTTTTT CASSSGTGVINEKLFF
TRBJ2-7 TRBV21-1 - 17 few TGTGCCAGCAGCAAAGCGTCCTTCGGGACAGGGAAGGGCGAGCAGTACTTC CASSKASFGTGKGEQYF
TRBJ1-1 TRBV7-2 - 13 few TGTGCCAGCGGTAGGACTCCGAACACTGAAGCTTTCTTT CASGRTPNTEAFF
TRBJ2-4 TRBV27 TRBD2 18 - TGTGCCAGCAGTTTAAGGCCCCTTGGGGGGGTAGCCAAAAACATTCAGTACTTC CASSLRPLGGVAKNIQYF
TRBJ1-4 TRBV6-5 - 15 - TGTGCCAGCAGTTACGGGGCGGGGACCAACGAAAAACTGTTTTTT CASSYGAGTNEKLFF
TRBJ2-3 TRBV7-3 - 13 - TGTGCCAGCAGCAGGCAAGCGGGAGATACGCAGTATTTT CASSRQAGDTQYF
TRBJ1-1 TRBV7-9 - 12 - TGTGCCAGCAGGTCACAGGTCCCTGAAGCTTTCTTT CASRSQVPEAFF
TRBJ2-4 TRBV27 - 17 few TGTGCCAGCAGTTCCAACGACAGTCCTATAGCCAAAAACATTCAGTACTTC CASSSNDSPIAKNIQYF
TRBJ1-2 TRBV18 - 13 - TGTGCCAGCTCACCACTAAAAGGGAGTGGCTACACCTTC CASSPLKGSGYTF
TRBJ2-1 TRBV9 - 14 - TGTGCCAGCAGCGGACGGGACACCTACAATGAGCAGTTCTTC CASSGRDTYNEQFF
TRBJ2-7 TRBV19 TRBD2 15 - TGTGCCAGTAGATCGAGCGGGGGCCTAACCTACGAGCAGTACTTC CASRSSGGLTYEQYF
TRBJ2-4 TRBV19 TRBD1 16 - TGTGCCAGTAGTCCCACCGACAGGGCCGTCAAAAACATTCAGTACTTC CASSPTDRAVKNIQYF
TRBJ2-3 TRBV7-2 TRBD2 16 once TGTGCCAGCAGCTTAGATAGGGCGGGGGGCACAGATACGCAGTATTTT CASSLDRAGGTDTQYF
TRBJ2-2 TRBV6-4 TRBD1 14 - TGTGCCAGCAGTGCAGACAGGGCCGGCGGGGAGCTGTTTTTT CASSADRAGGELFF
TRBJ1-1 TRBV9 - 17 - TGTGCCAGCAGCCGGACACCGACCCCAACCATGAACACTGAAGCTTTCTTT CASSRTPTPTMNTEAFF
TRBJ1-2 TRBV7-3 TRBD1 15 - TGTGCCAGCAGCTTAACCGGACAGGGAAGCTATGGCTACACCTTC CASSLTGQGSYGYTF
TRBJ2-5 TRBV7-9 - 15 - TGTGCCAGCAGCCAGGGGTCAGGGGTAGGGGAGACCCAGTACTTC CASSQGSGVGETQYF
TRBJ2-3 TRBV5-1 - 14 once TGCGCCAGCAGCTGGTCCACTAGCACAGATACGCAGTATTTT CASSWSTSTDTQYF
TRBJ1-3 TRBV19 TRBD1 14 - TGTGCCAGTACCACCGGGACAGCTGGAAACACCATATATTTT CASTTGTAGNTIYF
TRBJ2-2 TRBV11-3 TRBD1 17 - TGTGCCAGCAGCTCGCCACCGGGGACAGGGGACACCGGGGAGCTGTTTTTT CASSSPPGTGDTGELFF
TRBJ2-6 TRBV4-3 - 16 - TGCGCCAGCAGCCAGGTCTCAGGGGTTGGGGCCAACGTCCTGACTTTC CASSQVSGVGANVLTF
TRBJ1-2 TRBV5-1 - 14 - TGCGCCAGCGCGTCCCAGCGAGCTAACTATGGCTACACCTTC CASASQRANYGYTF
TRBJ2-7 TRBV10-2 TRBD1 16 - TGCGCCACCGCTCCCCGGCGGACAGGGGAGTCCTACGAGCAGTACTTC CATAPRRTGESYEQYF
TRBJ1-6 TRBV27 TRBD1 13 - TGTGCCAGCAGTTTGGCGACAGGGTCACCCCTCCACTTT CASSLATGSPLHF
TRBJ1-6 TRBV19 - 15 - TGTGCCAGTAGTTCCGCCACAGGGATCCTTTCACCCCTCCACTTT CASSSATGILSPLHF
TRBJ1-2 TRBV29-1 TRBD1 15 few TGCAGCGTTGAAGGGGGCCGGACAGGGAACTATGGCTACACCTTC CSVEGGRTGNYGYTF
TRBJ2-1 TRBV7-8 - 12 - TGTGCCAGCAGCCCGCGGATATTAGGGGGGTTCTTC CASSPRILGGFF
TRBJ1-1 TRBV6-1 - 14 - TGTGCCAGCAGTGAAGCGACAGTTAACACTGAAGCTTTCTTT CASSEATVNTEAFF
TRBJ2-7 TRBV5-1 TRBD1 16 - TGCGCCAGCAGCTTGAGTTTCGGGACAGTTACATACGAGCAGTACTTC CASSLSFGTVTYEQYF
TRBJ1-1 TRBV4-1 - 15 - TGCGCCAGCAGCCAAGATGGGGGGGGGAACACTGAAGCTTTCTTT CASSQDGGGNTEAFF
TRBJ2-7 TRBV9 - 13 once TGTGCCAGCAGCGAGGCGGGCCGGGGCGAGCAGTACTTC CASSEAGRGEQYF
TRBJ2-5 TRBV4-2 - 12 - TGTGCCAGCAGCCCAGGCGAAGAGACCCAGTACTTC CASSPGEETQYF
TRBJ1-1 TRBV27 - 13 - TGTGCCAGCAGTTGGGCCCAGAACACTGAAGCTTTCTTT CASSWAQNTEAFF
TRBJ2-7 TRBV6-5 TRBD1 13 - TGTGTCAGCCGGGACAGGGCCTCCTACGAGCAGTACTTC CVSRDRASYEQYF
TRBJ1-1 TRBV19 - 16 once TGTGCCAGTAGTATCCCCGTGGGGGGGCGGAACACTGAAGCTTTCTTT CASSIPVGGRNTEAFF
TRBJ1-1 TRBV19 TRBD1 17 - TGTGCCAGTACCCACCCGCCAAGGCGACAGGGGAGGGCTGAAGCTTTCTTT CASTHPPRRQGRAEAFF
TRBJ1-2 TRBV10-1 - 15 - TGCGCCAGCACCACCAGACAGCTCACGCCCTATGGCTACACCTTC CASTTRQLTPYGYTF
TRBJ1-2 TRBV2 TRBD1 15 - TGTGCCAGCAGCGCGGACAGGGGGCGCGCGGATGGCTACACCTTC CASSADRGRADGYTF
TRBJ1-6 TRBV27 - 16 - TGTGCCAGCAGTTTATACCCAGGGAAATATAATTCACCCCTCCACTTT CASSLYPGKYNSPLHF
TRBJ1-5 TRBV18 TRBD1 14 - TGTGCCAGCTCACTAGGACAGGAGGGACAGCCCCAGCATTTT CASSLGQEGQPQHF
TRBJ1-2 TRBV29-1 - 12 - TGCAGCGTTGCTGGGGCCCCCTATGGCTACACCTTC CSVAGAPYGYTF